The clone carrying this T cell receptor beta chain was counted ten times or more. Antigen unknown. The CDR3 totals 15 residues. With 4 bases clipped from V and 1 base from J, the junction kept 2 bases outside the gene matches. The data belong to a study of T-cell reconstitution after alpha-beta-depleted transplantation in children. Study findings and constraints: Some patients owed their high day-60 TCRbeta diversity to surviving recipient T cells and thymic progenitors. Several hundred expanded graft clones reportedly were the source of alpha-beta T cells about two months after transplant. Newly produced T cells mostly provided counts and TCRbeta diversity after one year, as hyperexpanded clones declined.

The TCRbeta library was prepared with unique molecular identifiers. MiXCR was run by TCRdb on the PCR reads, yielding one entry per CDR3 protein. This repertoire shows about 300,000 distinct CDR3 sequences, about a tenth found once; its top ten account for 7% to 9.5%. This TCR derives from a boy in the first two years of life with acute myeloid leukemia, due to receive a stem cell transplant. This chain uses TRBV12-3 or TRBV12-4 with TRBJ1-4; 8 nucleotides line up with TRBD1. The specimen comprised PBMCs, sampled before TCRalphabeta/CD19-depleted stem cell transplant. The chain's CDR3 is CASSYGQGTNEKLFF. CDR3 bases: TGTGCCAGCAGTTACGGACAGGGAACTAATGAAAAACTGTTTTTT.